This is a list of T cell receptor beta chains from one sample in a study of human T cells and chemical hapten exposure. TCRdb re-derived calls from the RACE reads in MiXCR, one entry per CDR3 protein. The repertoire holds 75,000 to 100,000 distinct CDR3 sequences, with roughly 8.5% as singletons. The sequencing input was whole blood. The receptors shown here come from a female donor in good health. Some clones in this sample may be carry-over from other donors' samples. CDR3s include the opening cysteine and the closing phenylalanine or tryptophan. A D gene is named only where the DNA matches it firmly. Some rows mark clone size as missing; the rest say once, few, many or name a class of expanded clone.

>TRBJ2-7|TRBV29-1|.|.
TGCAGCGTTGAAGACGTTGGCAGGAGAGGGGAGCAGTACTTC
CSVEDVGRRGEQYF
>TRBJ2-2|TRBV24-1|.|few
TGTGCCACCAGTGATTTCAGAGGGATGAACACCGGGGAGCTGTTTTTT
CATSDFRGMNTGELFF
>TRBJ2-7|TRBV7-9|.|many
TGTGCCAGCAGCCCGACCGGGGACGCGCAGTACTTC
CASSPTGDAQYF
>TRBJ1-1|TRBV5-1|TRBD1|few
TGCGCCAGCTCCGGGACAGCCCCCTTAGACACTGAAGCTTTCTTT
CASSGTAPLDTEAFF
>TRBJ2-7|TRBV7-2|.|many
TGTGCCAGCAGCGAGTACTCCTACGAGCAGTACTTC
CASSEYSYEQYF
>TRBJ1-1|TRBV4-1|.|many
TGCGCCAGCAGCTTTACCAGGGTAATGAACACTGAAGCTTTCTTT
CASSFTRVMNTEAFF
>TRBJ1-2|TRBV28|TRBD1|few
TGTGCCAGCAGTTTCACAGGGGGCGACTATGGCTACACCTTC
CASSFTGGDYGYTF
>TRBJ2-2|TRBV10-3|TRBD2|few
TGTGCCTTAGCGGGAAAATCGACCGGCGGGGAGCTGTTTTTT
CALAGKSTGGELFF
>TRBJ1-6|TRBV11-2|.|.
TGTGCCAGCAGCTTAGATCGCTACTCACCCCTCCACTTT
CASSLDRYSPLHF
>TRBJ2-3|TRBV11-2|TRBD1|few
TGTGCCAGCAGCTTAGGCAGGGGGATTGGTACAGATACGCAGTATTTT
CASSLGRGIGTDTQYF
>TRBJ2-1|TRBV6-4|TRBD1|many
TGTGCCAGCAGTGACGGGACAGGGGGCAATGAGCAGTTCTTC
CASSDGTGGNEQFF
>TRBJ2-1|TRBV11-1|.|many
TGTGCCAGCAGCCAATCGCGGTCAGGGTCGATCTTC
CASSQSRSGSIF
>TRBJ2-1|TRBV4-3|TRBD2|few
TGTGCCAGCAGCCAAGATGGGCTTTGGGGACTAGCCACCTACAATGAGCAGTTCTTC
CASSQDGLWGLATYNEQFF
>TRBJ2-2|TRBV7-9|.|many
TGTGCCAGCAGCCAAAGCGGGCTCACCGGGGAGCTGTTTTTT
CASSQSGLTGELFF
>TRBJ1-5|TRBV3-1|.|.
TGTGCCAGCAGCCAAGGGGTCTTTGGGTTGGGCAATCAGCCCCAGCATTTT
CASSQGVFGLGNQPQHF
>TRBJ1-4|TRBV5-1|.|.
TGCGCCAGCAGAGAAGAGGTTACGAATGAAAAACTGTTTTTT
CASREEVTNEKLFF
>TRBJ1-2|TRBV29-1|.|.
TGCAGCGTTGTTCAGTATGGGATAAACTATGGCTACACCTTC
CSVVQYGINYGYTF
>TRBJ1-2|TRBV29-1|TRBD1|many
TGCAGCGTTGAAGATCCAGGGGGTCATGGCTACACCTTC
CSVEDPGGHGYTF
>TRBJ2-3|TRBV20-1|.|many
TGCAGTGCTAGAGATTTACCTAAAAGCACAGATACGCAGTATTTT
CSARDLPKSTDTQYF
>TRBJ1-1|TRBV5-1|.|few
TGCGCCAGCAGCCCGGGGGGGCGCGGGGACACTGAAGCTTTCTTT
CASSPGGRGDTEAFF
>TRBJ2-3|TRBV10-3|.|.
TGTGCCGTCGCGGTGGGTAGCGGTACCAACACAGATACGCAGTATTTT
CAVAVGSGTNTDTQYF
>TRBJ1-2|TRBV4-1|.|.
TGCGCCAGCAGCCAAGAGTCCAGGGCTAACTATGGCTACACCTTC
CASSQESRANYGYTF
>TRBJ1-5|TRBV7-9|TRBD1|few
TGTGCCAGCAGCTTGGGACAGGGCTTCAATCAGCCCCAGCATTTT
CASSLGQGFNQPQHF
>TRBJ1-1|TRBV5-1|TRBD1|.
TGCGCCAGCAGCTTGGACACAGGGGGCTTGGCTGAAGCTTTCTTT
CASSLDTGGLAEAFF
>TRBJ2-3|TRBV11-2|.|few
TGTGCCAGCAGCTTAGAAGCGATCGGGACGCAGTATTTT
CASSLEAIGTQYF
>TRBJ2-7|TRBV28|.|.
TGTGCCAGCAGTCCGGGACCGAGGGAGCAGTACTTC
CASSPGPREQYF
>TRBJ2-1|TRBV19|TRBD2|.
TGTGCCAGTAGTATCATTAGCGGGGGCTTTTACAATGAGCAGTTCTTC
CASSIISGGFYNEQFF
>TRBJ2-3|TRBV7-9|TRBD2|few
TGTGCCAGCAGCTTAGCGTCGGGGCTAGCGGGACCAGATACGCAGTATTTT
CASSLASGLAGPDTQYF
>TRBJ2-1|TRBV12-3/TRBV12-4|.|.
TGTGCCAGCAGTTTACCCGGGACGGCCTACAATGAGCAGTTCTTC
CASSLPGTAYNEQFF
>TRBJ2-2|TRBV20-1|.|many
TGCAGTGCTAGGACACGCTACTACAGGGAAACCGGGGAGCTGTTTTTT
CSARTRYYRETGELFF
>TRBJ1-1|TRBV7-8|.|few
TGTGCCAGCAGCTTCCAAGAGAACACTGAAGCTTTCTTT
CASSFQENTEAFF
>TRBJ2-6|TRBV5-1|.|many
TGCGCCAGCTCTGCCGGATCTGGGGCCAACGTCCTGACTTTC
CASSAGSGANVLTF
>TRBJ2-1|TRBV5-6|.|few
TGTGCCAGCAGCTGGGGGAAAATGACAGATCGCCAATTTTCCTTC
CASSWGKMTDRQFSF
>TRBJ2-7|TRBV4-1|.|.
TGCGCCAGCAGCCAAGTTGTGAGAATGGCCGTCATGGCGCCTCCCTTCTACGAGCAGTACTTC
CASSQVVRMAVMAPPFYEQYF
>TRBJ1-1|TRBV18|.|many
TGTGCCAGCTCAGCGACAGAAAACACTGAAGCTTTCTTT
CASSATENTEAFF
>TRBJ1-5|TRBV20-1|.|.
TGCAGTGCTCTCAGACCCGGAGGTAATCAGCCCCAGCATTTT
CSALRPGGNQPQHF
>TRBJ2-7|TRBV6-2/TRBV6-3|.|few
TGTGCCAGCAGAAACTTGCTTCTGCCCTACGAGCAGTACTTC
CASRNLLLPYEQYF
>TRBJ2-2|TRBV25-1|.|.
TGTGCCAGCAGTGATACCCCCGGGAGTACCCCGAACACCGGGGAGCTGTTTTTT
CASSDTPGSTPNTGELFF
>TRBJ1-1|TRBV11-2|.|few
TGTGCCAGCAGCTTAACCAGGGGAACTGAAGCTTTCTTT
CASSLTRGTEAFF
>TRBJ1-5|TRBV16|.|few
TGTGCCAGCAGCCAATTTGGATCTAGCAATCAGCCCCAGCATTTT
CASSQFGSSNQPQHF
>TRBJ1-1|TRBV14|TRBD1|.
TGTGCCAGCCGACCCAGGACAGGGGACACTGAAGCTTTCTTT
CASRPRTGDTEAFF
>TRBJ2-3|TRBV5-1|.|.
TGCGCCAGCAGATTGAGGCACAGCGTTACTAGCACAGATACGCAGTATTTT
CASRLRHSVTSTDTQYF
>TRBJ2-1|TRBV25-1|TRBD2|few
TGTGCCAGCAGTGAATTCGAAATGGGACTAGACAATGAGCAGTTCTTC
CASSEFEMGLDNEQFF
>TRBJ1-5|TRBV20-1|TRBD1|many
TGCAGTGCTACCACGGACAGGGCAAGCAATCAGCCCCAGCATTTT
CSATTDRASNQPQHF
>TRBJ2-5|TRBV2|.|.
TGTGCCAGCAGTGACCAACAAGGCACCCAGTACTTC
CASSDQQGTQYF
>TRBJ1-1|TRBV13|TRBD1|few
TGTGCCAGCAGGATTAGGGGGCCTGAAGCTTTCTTT
CASRIRGPEAFF
>TRBJ1-2|TRBV7-9|TRBD1|few
TGTGCCAGCAGCCTGGGACAGGACTTCTATGGCTACACCTTC
CASSLGQDFYGYTF
>TRBJ2-1|TRBV28|TRBD1|many
TGTGCCAGCAGTGCAACAGGGGGCAATGAGCAGTTCTTC
CASSATGGNEQFF
>TRBJ1-2|TRBV25-1|.|few
TGTGCCAGCTCTTCCGGGACAAGTTATGGCTACACCTTC
CASSSGTSYGYTF
>TRBJ1-4|TRBV20-1|.|many
TGCAGTGCCACAGGGTTTGATAATGAAAAACTGTTTTTT
CSATGFDNEKLFF
>TRBJ1-2|TRBV3-1|.|few
TGTGCCAGCAGCCAATCAGAAGGGTACTATGGCTACACCTTC
CASSQSEGYYGYTF